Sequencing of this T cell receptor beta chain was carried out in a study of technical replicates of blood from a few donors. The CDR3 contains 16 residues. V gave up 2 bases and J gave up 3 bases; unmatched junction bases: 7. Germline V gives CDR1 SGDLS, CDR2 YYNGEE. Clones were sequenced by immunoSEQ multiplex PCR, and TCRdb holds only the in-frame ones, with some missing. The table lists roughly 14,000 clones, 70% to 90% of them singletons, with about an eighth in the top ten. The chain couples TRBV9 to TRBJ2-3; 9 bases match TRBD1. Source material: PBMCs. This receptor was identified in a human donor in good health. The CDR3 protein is CASSVMGQGQTDTQYF. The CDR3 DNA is TGTGCCAGCAGCGTCATGGGACAGGGACAAACAGATACGCAGTATTTT.